This TCR beta chain stems from a study of shared clonotypes between healthy human individuals. Across the whole study: Each donor contributed plates that comprised three CD4 naive, three CD4 memory, two CD8 naive and one CD8 memory.

This CDR3 contains 16 residues. The germline CDR1 and CDR2 sequences are MDHEN and SYDVKM. The V end lost 6 bases, the J end lost 4 bases, and 19 bases lay between the germline ends. CD45RO-negative, CCR7-selected cells formed the naive CD8 fraction, which excluded terminally differentiated effector memory CD45RA+ cells. The study ran the assay at deep level. Sorted subsets were amplified in replicate PCRs using 200 to 250 ng DNA, 32,000 or so T cell genomes. The table came from immunoSEQ multiplex PCR; TCRdb's copy has only in-frame clones and leaves some out. Here the sample spans around 2,000,000 clones, about 92% being singletons.

This chain connects TRBV28 to TRBJ2-1; D is ambiguous. Source material: naive CD8+ T cells from PBMCs. The clonotype originates from a man aged 18 to 29 in good health. Some clones in this sample may be carry-over from other donors' samples. The CDR3 DNA reads TGTGCCAGCAGCCTCATGATAGGGCCCCCTTACAATGAGCAGTTCTTC. Amino acids: CASSLMIGPPYNEQFF.